The 14 T cell receptor beta chains in this list originate from one sample, sequenced in a study of blood T cells in healthy people across ages (dated by TCRdb to the mid-2010s). Receptor libraries were prepared by 5' RACE. The listed sequencing device is Illumina HiSeq 2500. A second PCR of about 6 to 11 cycles was run with a J-beta primer mix and a sample-barcoded 5' primer. TCRdb trimmed the raw reads at Q25, called clones with MiXCR and kept productive beta chains. Each CDR3 protein appears once, grouped with its most common genes and DNA. The sample table shows hundreds of thousands of distinct CDR3 sequences, and just over 55% are seen once. Roughly 25% of the sample rests with the top ten. Source material: blood. These receptors originate from a man aged 40-50 years in good health.

This clonotype was counted only a few times. This sequence joins TRBV29-1 and TRBJ2-1; possible D gene TRBD2, 6 bases. Germline CDR1 is SQVTM and CDR2 is ANQGSEA. V was pared by 3 bases and J by 0 bases, with 9 bases between. This CDR3 region has 14 residues. CDR3 in DNA: TGCAGCGTTGAGGTTAGCGGCTCCTACAATGAGCAGTTCTTC. This translates into CSVEVSGSYNEQFF.

The chain recombines TRBV15 with TRBJ2-4; D may be TRBD1 or TRBD2 (5 bases each). The CDR3 covers 17 residues. V lost 0 bases to trimming and J lost 6 bases, with 18 bases between them. CDR1 and CDR2 (germline): LNHNV, YYDKDF (reference sequence). The DNA of the CDR3 is TGTGCCACCAGCAGAGATCGGGGCCAATCGCCCCTAAACATTCAGTACTTC. Its translation is CATSRDRGQSPLNIQYF. Complete variable domain (other parts from reference TRBV15 and TRBJ2-4): DAMVIQNPRYQVTQFGKPVTLSCSQTLNHNVMYWYQQKSSQAPKLLFHYYDKDFNNEADTPDNFQSRRPNTSFCFLDIRSPGLGDTAMYLCATSRDRGQSPLNIQYFGAGTRLSVL.

CDR3 DNA: TGTGCCAGCAGCCTGACAGGACAATCTGGGGCCAACGTCCTGACTTTC. It yields the protein CASSLTGQSGANVLTF. The J gene is TRBJ2-6, the V gene TRBV11-1, with D possibly being TRBD1 (6 bases). This CDR3 is built from 16 residues. V lost 5 bases and J lost 1, with 12 bases in between. Germline CDR1 reads SGHAT; CDR2 reads FQDESV (reference sequence).

This clonotype was picked up one time. The rearrangement links TRBV12-3 or TRBV12-4 to TRBJ2-5; possible D gene TRBD2, 6 bases. V lost 9 bases and J 5 bases, leaving 16 bases between the germline ends. CDR3 size: 13 residues. Here the CDR3 DNA reads TGTGCCAGGGCTTGGAGGGTGGGGGAGACCCAGTACTTC. Translated, it gives CARAWRVGETQYF.

This clonotype turned up a few times. The chain has TRBV20-1 and TRBJ2-3; D call uncertain. The V end was cut by 4 bases, the J end by 2 bases, with 7 bases between. The germline V gene encodes CDR1 DFQATT and CDR2 SNEGSKA (reference sequence). CDR3 size: 12 residues. For the CDR3, the DNA is TGCAGTGCTAAAGTGGCCACAGATACGCAGTATTTT. It yields the protein CSAKVATDTQYF.

For the CDR3, the DNA is TGTGCCAGCAGAAAACTAGACCCATTAGCTAAGGGGAGAAAAGAGCAGTTCTTC. Translation gives CASRKLDPLAKGRKEQFF. The chain employs TRBV6-2 or TRBV6-3 and TRBJ2-1; D may be TRBD1 or TRBD2 (5 bases each). Germline V gene data show CDR1 as MNHEY and CDR2 as SVGEGT. This CDR3 is 18 amino acids long. The V gene lost 6 bases and the J gene lost 10 bases, with 31 bases spanning the gap.

This chain connects TRBV29-1 to TRBJ2-7, with unresolved D. Germline V lookup: CDR1 SQVTM, CDR2 ANQGSEA. Trimming left V 7 bases short and J 2 bases short, with 12 bases between. CDR3 length: 12 residues. The CDR3 coding sequence is TGCAGCGCCCAGGTCGGCACCTACGAGCAGTACTTC. Residues: CSAQVGTYEQYF.

The chain uses TRBV20-1 and TRBJ1-2, with TRBD1 as a possible D gene (6 bases). The V gene's germline CDR1 is DFQATT and CDR2 SNEGSKA (reference sequence). Trimming pared 3 bases from V and 2 bases from J, leaving 19 bases between. CDR3 size: 16 residues. The chain's CDR3 is CSARFTGNWSNYGYTF. As DNA, the CDR3 is TGCAGTGCTAGGTTTACAGGGAATTGGTCGAACTATGGCTACACCTTC.

This clonotype was recorded a few times. V usage is TRBV29-1 and J usage is TRBJ2-6; 7 positions agree with TRBD1. The germline V gene encodes CDR1 SQVTM and CDR2 ANQGSEA. There are 19 residues in the CDR3. Trimming took 6 bases from V and 0 from J; bases not matched to a gene: 17. CDR3 coding DNA: TGCAGCGTGTTCTCGGACAGGCGGAGCCTCCACTCTGGGGCCAACGTCCTGACTTTC. Amino acids: CSVFSDRRSLHSGANVLTF.

The genes are TRBV12-3 or TRBV12-4 and TRBJ2-5, with 9 bases matching TRBD2. This CDR3 contains 15 residues. The V gene end was trimmed by 6 bases and the J gene end by 3 bases; junction bases not matched to a gene: 8. The CDR3 DNA follows: TGTGCCAGCAGCCCCAGAGTAGCGGGGGAAGAGACCCAGTACTTC. This codes for CASSPRVAGEETQYF.

CDR3 coding DNA: TGTGCCAGCAGTTACTCGAAAGTGAGGACATATGCTGAAGCTTTCTTT. As protein: CASSYSKVRTYAEAFF. The J gene is TRBJ1-1, the V gene TRBV6-5; tentatively, D is TRBD1 (5 bases). Between the trimmed V and J ends, which lost 0 bases and 6 bases, there was a span of 17 bases. This CDR3 has 16 amino acids. Looked up from germline, CDR1 is MNHEY and CDR2 is SVGAGI.

The V call is TRBV20-1, the J call TRBJ2-7, with 9 bases identical to TRBD2. This CDR3 spans 14 amino acids. V was clipped by 2 bases and J by 2 bases; unmatched bases: 4. CDR1 is DFQATT and CDR2 is SNEGSKA in the germline V gene (reference sequence). CDR3 DNA sequence: TGCAGTGCTAGAAAGCGGGGGGCCACCTACGAGCAGTACTTC. Protein product: CSARKRGATYEQYF.

This clonotype was seen more than once but under ten times. The rearrangement joins TRBV5-1 to TRBJ2-5; D gene ambiguous. The germline gives CDR1 SGHRS, CDR2 YFSETQ. Trimming took off 7 bases at V and 1 base at J, with 11 bases between the two ends. CDR3 length: 13 amino acids. The CDR3 loop is CASSTLGQETQYF. The CDR3 bases are TGCGCCAGCTCGACGCTGGGCCAAGAGACCCAGTACTTC.

This chain uses TRBV7-9 with TRBJ2-3, with D possibly matching TRBD2 (6 bases). Germline-derived CDR1 and CDR2 are SEHNR and FQNEAQ (reference sequence). Trimming removed 0 bases from V and 0 bases from J, with 22 bases in between. The CDR3 is made up of 20 amino acids. CDR3 protein: CASSLAQGGILAPSTDTQYF. CDR3 sequence (DNA): TGTGCCAGCAGCTTAGCGCAGGGCGGGATCTTAGCCCCTAGCACAGATACGCAGTATTTT.